This entry lists 22 T cell receptor beta chains sequenced from one sample in a study of human T cells and chemical hapten exposure. TCRdb reprocessed the RACE reads via MiXCR and lists one record per CDR3 protein. The top ten hold 2% to 2.5% of the sample, which has 100,000 to 150,000 distinct CDR3 sequences, 11% seen once. As to time point: patch test 3, about 24 weeks after DPC sensitization. The treatment denotes: therapeutic diphenylcyclopropenone sensitization with weekly scalp DPC. This specimen was whole blood, taken in connection with sensitization to the hapten diphenylcyclopropenone (DPC). These receptors all come from a woman aged 45-65 years with alopecia areata. Some clones in this sample may be carry-over from other donors' samples.

V gene TRBV7-3 combines with J gene TRBJ2-5; D might be TRBD1 (5 bases). The ends were cut back, 7 bases at V and 1 base at J, with 13 bases in the middle. The CDR3 covers 14 residues. The V gene's germline CDR1 is SGHTA and CDR2 FQGTGA. CDR3 sequence: CASTKGARQETQYF. DNA for the CDR3: TGTGCCAGCACCAAAGGGGCCCGCCAAGAGACCCAGTACTTC.

This clonotype was counted between two and nine times. V is TRBV6-5 and J is TRBJ1-1; unclear D gene. CDR1 and CDR2 from the germline V gene are MNHEY and SVGAGI. Trimming removed 7 bases at V and 4 bases at J, with 7 bases between. This CDR3 is 11 amino acids long. This CDR3 is CASITGTEAFF. The CDR3 DNA follows: TGTGCCAGCATCACGGGCACTGAAGCTTTCTTT.

This clonotype has ten or more counts. The V call is TRBV7-2, the J call TRBJ2-2; D ambiguous. This CDR3 spans 12 amino acids. Germline V gene lookup returns CDR1 SGHTA and CDR2 FQGNSA. The ends were cut back, 5 bases at V and 4 bases at J, with 5 bases in the middle. CDR3 bases: TGTGCCAGCAGCCGGAGCACCGGGGAGCTGTTTTTT. It codes for CASSRSTGELFF.

This clonotype was found many times. The J gene is TRBJ1-4, the V gene TRBV7-9; D not resolved. Trimming removed 1 base from V and 7 bases from J, with 16 bases in between. Germline loops: CDR1 SEHNR, CDR2 FQNEAQ (reference sequence). The CDR3 runs to 16 residues. In DNA form, the CDR3 reads TGTGCCAGCAGCTTAGGGCCCCGGTCGGAGGGTGAAAAACTGTTTTTT. The encoded protein is CASSLGPRSEGEKLFF.

In the case of this clonotype: This may stem from a read error, because a much larger clone lies one nucleotide away. The chain links TRBV6-7 to TRBJ2-3; 7 bases line up with TRBD2. TRBV6-7 is flagged as an ORF with uncertain function. After removal of 6 bases from V and 4 bases from J, the junction contained 4 bases not matched to a gene. The CDR3 runs 13 residues. CDR3 DNA: TGTGCCAGCAGGGGGGGGACGGCAGATACGCAGTATTTT. Translating it yields CASRGGTADTQYF.

The table lists this clonotype with a few counts. V is TRBV11-2 and J is TRBJ1-4, with D perhaps matching TRBD1 (5 bases). With 3 bases removed from V and 8 bases from J, the gap between germline ends came to 16 bases. Per germline, CDR1 SGHAT and CDR2 FQNNGV. The CDR3 spans 15 residues. The CDR3 nucleotides are TGTGCCAGCAGCTTCAACCCAGGGCTTGGAGAAAAACTGTTTTTT. Encoded protein: CASSFNPGLGEKLFF.

This clonotype came up many times. The chain is built from TRBV6-1 and TRBJ2-7; 11 bases are shared with TRBD1. Unmatched junction bases numbered 11, after V lost 10 bases and J lost 3 bases. This CDR3 contains 15 residues. Germline V gene data show CDR1 as MNHNS and CDR2 as SASEGT. The CDR3 protein is CATNPTGTGGYEQYF. CDR3 DNA sequence: TGTGCCACCAACCCCACCGGGACAGGGGGCTACGAGCAGTACTTC.

The genes are TRBV6-1 and TRBJ1-1; D call uncertain. The length of the CDR3 is 13 residues. Trimming left V 6 bases short and J 2 bases short, with 10 bases between. Germline CDR1 reads MNHNS; CDR2 reads SASEGT. The CDR3 nucleotides read TGTGCCAGCAGACGCGAGCTTAACACTGAAGCTTTCTTT. Amino acid sequence: CASRRELNTEAFF.

At least ten counts were recorded for this clonotype. The chain carries TRBV6-6 and TRBJ1-1; possible D gene TRBD1, 5 bases. The germline V gene has CDR1 MNHNY and CDR2 SVGAGI (reference sequence). V lost 2 bases to trimming and J lost 2 bases, with 15 bases between them. This CDR3 comprises 16 residues. The CDR3 DNA follows: TGTGCCAGCAGTTACACCCTCTCGACAGTAAACACTGAAGCTTTCTTT. Translation gives CASSYTLSTVNTEAFF.

This clonotype was found a few times. V is TRBV12-3 or TRBV12-4 and J is TRBJ2-2; D ambiguous. The V and J ends lost 2 bases and 6 bases respectively, with 7 bases between them. This CDR3 region has 13 residues. The CDR3 coding sequence is TGTGCCAGCAGTTTAATGGGTTCCGGGGAGCTGTTTTTT. This codes for CASSLMGSGELFF.

J is TRBJ1-4 and V is TRBV4-1; tentatively, D is TRBD1 (5 bases). CDR1 and CDR2 (germline): MGHRA, YSYEKL. Trimming pared 1 base from V and 7 bases from J, leaving 13 bases between. This CDR3 region has 15 residues. For the CDR3, the DNA is TGCGCCAGCAGCCAAGTTGGTGGGGGTAGTGAAAAACTGTTTTTT. Protein product: CASSQVGGGSEKLFF.

At least ten counts were recorded for this clonotype. The chain employs TRBV7-9 and TRBJ2-1, with TRBD1 matching over 8 bases. There are 15 residues in the CDR3. V lost 5 bases, J lost 9 bases, and 12 bases stayed unmatched. Germline V gives CDR1 SEHNR, CDR2 FQNEAQ (reference sequence). As DNA, the CDR3 is TGTGCCAGCAGCCGCCTGACAGGGGCTATCGGTGAGCAGTTCTTC. It translates to CASSRLTGAIGEQFF.

In this sample, this clonotype turned up a few times. The rearrangement links TRBV5-1 to TRBJ1-2, with TRBD1 identical over 7 bases. J lost 4 bases, V lost 0 bases, and 3 bases had no gene match. CDR3 size: 14 residues. Germline CDR1 is SGHRS and CDR2 is YFSETQ. The CDR3 spells CASSLGGGIYGYTF. CDR3 in DNA: TGCGCCAGCAGCTTGGGAGGGGGCATCTATGGCTACACCTTC.

This clonotype was found a few times. This rearrangement joins TRBV2 to TRBJ2-3; TRBD1 or TRBD2 may be the D gene (5 bases each). In germline, CDR1 is SNHLY, CDR2 FYNNEI. Deletions cut 4 bases from V and 12 bases from J, with 17 bases between. The CDR3 runs to 13 residues. Written as DNA, the CDR3 is TGTGCCAGCAGTGCCGACCTTTTGAGGGACCAGTATTTT. Translating it yields CASSADLLRDQYF.

The CDR3 region has the DNA TGTGCCAGCAGCTTAGGTCTGGTCACAGATACGCAGTATTTT. Translation gives CASSLGLVTDTQYF. J is TRBJ2-3 and V is TRBV7-2; D not certain. CDR1 is SGHTA, CDR2 FQGNSA, per germline. CDR3 length: 14 residues. Trimming shortened V by 1 base and J by 2 bases, and 7 bases separated the two germline ends.

The chain couples TRBV20-1 to TRBJ1-1; D may be TRBD1 (5 bases). In germline, CDR1 is DFQATT, CDR2 SNEGSKA (reference sequence). This CDR3 spans 12 amino acids. The V end lost 5 bases, the J end lost 1 base, and 8 bases lay between the germline ends. Here the CDR3 reads CSAGDRNTEAFF. CDR3 nucleotide sequence: TGCAGTGCTGGCGACAGGAACACTGAAGCTTTCTTT.

The J gene is TRBJ1-1, the V gene TRBV6-2 or TRBV6-3, with D hard to call. The CDR3 is made up of 12 amino acids. Germline CDR1 reads MNHEY; CDR2 reads SVGEGT. The V end was cut by 6 bases, the J end by 0 bases, with 5 bases between. CDR3 sequence: CASSPMNTEAFF. CDR3 coding DNA: TGTGCCAGCAGCCCGATGAACACTGAAGCTTTCTTT.

This clonotype was observed at least ten times. V gene TRBV20-1 combines with J gene TRBJ2-1; weak D call: TRBD2 (6 bases). This CDR3 spans 13 amino acids. Germline lookup yields CDR1 DFQATT and CDR2 SNEGSKA (reference sequence). Trimming took off 6 bases at V and 4 bases at J, with 13 bases between the two ends. The DNA for the CDR3 is TGCAGTGCCCTAGGGGAGGATTACAATGAGCAGTTCTTC. Its translation: CSALGEDYNEQFF.

In its sample, this clonotype was seen a few times. V gene TRBV7-9 combines with J gene TRBJ1-1; weak D call: TRBD1 (6 bases). The CDR3 loop spans 14 amino acids. With 5 bases removed from V and 0 bases from J, the gap between germline ends came to 10 bases. CDR1 and CDR2 (germline): SEHNR, FQNEAQ (reference sequence). DNA of the CDR3: TGTGCCAGCAGCCAGAGACAGGTGAACACTGAAGCTTTCTTT. Translating gives CASSQRQVNTEAFF. The complete variable domain, with remaining parts taken from reference TRBV7-9 and TRBJ1-1, reads DTGVSQNPRHKITKRGQNVTFRCDPISEHNRLYWYRQTLGQGPEFLTYFQNEAQLEKSRLLSDRFSAERPKGSFSTLEIQRTEQGDSAMYLCASSQRQVNTEAFFGQGTRLTVV.

This chain uses TRBV20-1 with TRBJ2-2; TRBD1 is a possible D gene (5 bases). This CDR3 spans 13 amino acids. In germline, CDR1 is DFQATT, CDR2 SNEGSKA (reference sequence). V was clipped by 7 bases and J by 1 base, with 10 bases between them. CDR3 region: CSVNQGNTGELFF. The DNA of the CDR3 is TGCAGTGTTAACCAGGGGAACACCGGGGAGCTGTTTTTT.

This rearrangement joins TRBV20-1 to TRBJ1-2; D might be TRBD1 (6 bases). Trimming stripped 3 bases from V and 14 bases from J, with 19 bases between. Germline CDR1 DFQATT, CDR2 SNEGSKA (reference sequence). The CDR3 sequence is 12 residues long. CDR3 in DNA: TGCAGTGCTAGGCCGCCACAGGGTCCCCGGACCTTC. It translates to CSARPPQGPRTF.

The rearrangement joins TRBV12-3 or TRBV12-4 to TRBJ2-2; D is unresolved. The CDR3 is made up of 15 amino acids. V lost 6 bases and J lost 3, with 14 bases in between. CDR3 region: CASRSQTVYTGELFF. CDR3 in DNA: TGTGCCAGCAGGTCTCAGACGGTATACACCGGGGAGCTGTTTTTT.